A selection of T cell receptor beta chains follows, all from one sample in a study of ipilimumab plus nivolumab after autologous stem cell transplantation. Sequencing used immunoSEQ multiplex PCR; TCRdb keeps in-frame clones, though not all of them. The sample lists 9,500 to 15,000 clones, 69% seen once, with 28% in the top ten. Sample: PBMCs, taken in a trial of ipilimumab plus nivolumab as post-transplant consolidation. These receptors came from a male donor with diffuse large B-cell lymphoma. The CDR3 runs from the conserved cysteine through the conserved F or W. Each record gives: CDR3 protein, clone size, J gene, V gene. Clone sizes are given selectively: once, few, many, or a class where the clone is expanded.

CDR3aa: CASRFLGGNEQFF
abundance: -
j_gene: TRBJ2-1
v_gene: TRBV19

CDR3aa: CASRGDRSNEKLFF
abundance: -
j_gene: TRBJ1-4
v_gene: TRBV6-5

CDR3aa: CASSLGQRGLTSTDTQYF
abundance: -
j_gene: TRBJ2-3
v_gene: TRBV5-6

CDR3aa: CASKGDGPEAFF
abundance: few
j_gene: TRBJ1-1
v_gene: TRBV2

CDR3aa: CASSARTAMYEQYF
abundance: -
j_gene: TRBJ2-7
v_gene: TRBV2

CDR3aa: CASSLGQGAAEAFF
abundance: -
j_gene: TRBJ1-1
v_gene: TRBV7-9

CDR3aa: CASSLYRVGNTIYF
abundance: -
j_gene: TRBJ1-3
v_gene: TRBV7-9

CDR3aa: CASSLAGTSRETQYF
abundance: -
j_gene: TRBJ2-5
v_gene: TRBV5-1

CDR3aa: CASSPRPYGYTF
abundance: many
j_gene: TRBJ1-2
v_gene: TRBV19

CDR3aa: CASGLVRPAKTNTLVTDTQYF
abundance: -
j_gene: TRBJ2-3
v_gene: TRBV12-5

CDR3aa: CASTTGGTYNSPLHF
abundance: -
j_gene: TRBJ1-6
v_gene: TRBV25-1

CDR3aa: CASSEVRGWTEAFF
abundance: large
j_gene: TRBJ1-1
v_gene: TRBV2

CDR3aa: CASSQLLQGKYEQYF
abundance: -
j_gene: TRBJ2-7
v_gene: TRBV4-2

CDR3aa: CASSLWGEAFF
abundance: -
j_gene: TRBJ1-1
v_gene: TRBV6-1

CDR3aa: CASSSVGGSGETQYF
abundance: -
j_gene: TRBJ2-5
v_gene: TRBV7-6

CDR3aa: CASSSGSDYNEQFF
abundance: once
j_gene: TRBJ2-1
v_gene: TRBV7-9

CDR3aa: CASSSSRTQSTDTQYF
abundance: -
j_gene: TRBJ2-3
v_gene: TRBV7-6

CDR3aa: CASSLIGESRDEQYF
abundance: -
j_gene: TRBJ2-7
v_gene: TRBV27

CDR3aa: CASSSHLNTEAFF
abundance: few
j_gene: TRBJ1-1
v_gene: TRBV6-5

CDR3aa: CASTHLGGGASEQFF
abundance: -
j_gene: TRBJ2-1
v_gene: TRBV7-2

CDR3aa: CASSDSSGGTDTQYF
abundance: -
j_gene: TRBJ2-3
v_gene: TRBV6-4

CDR3aa: CASSWGQYNQPQHF
abundance: -
j_gene: TRBJ1-5
v_gene: TRBV6-5

CDR3aa: CAWSVLTARNSPLHF
abundance: -
j_gene: TRBJ1-6
v_gene: TRBV30

CDR3aa: CASSQSGTYEQYF
abundance: -
j_gene: TRBJ2-7
v_gene: TRBV16

CDR3aa: CASSLGWDRPRRSTEAFF
abundance: -
j_gene: TRBJ1-1
v_gene: TRBV5-6

CDR3aa: CASSLEGVEAFF
abundance: -
j_gene: TRBJ1-1
v_gene: TRBV5-1

CDR3aa: CASSVGGNGGNTEAFF
abundance: large
j_gene: TRBJ1-1
v_gene: TRBV9

CDR3aa: CAWPTLNGELFF
abundance: -
j_gene: TRBJ2-2
v_gene: TRBV30

CDR3aa: CASSQTLAFGYNEQFF
abundance: -
j_gene: TRBJ2-1
v_gene: TRBV16

CDR3aa: CASSGFYGLAGGTSYEQYF
abundance: -
j_gene: TRBJ2-7
v_gene: TRBV27

CDR3aa: CASSVASIVREQFF
abundance: -
j_gene: TRBJ2-1
v_gene: TRBV6-1

CDR3aa: CASSIVRQGLKEQPQHF
abundance: -
j_gene: TRBJ1-5
v_gene: TRBV19

CDR3aa: CASSPEGHPGTGELFF
abundance: -
j_gene: TRBJ2-2
v_gene: TRBV7-7

CDR3aa: CASSFPYRRGAQETQYF
abundance: -
j_gene: TRBJ2-5
v_gene: TRBV7-9

CDR3aa: CASRLRQGNEQYF
abundance: -
j_gene: TRBJ2-7
v_gene: TRBV6-5